Below, 14 T cell receptor beta chains from the same sample are listed, as sequenced in a study of blood T cell repertoires in COVID-19. Generated by immunoSEQ multiplex PCR, the TCRdb table keeps only in-frame clones and is missing some. Here the sample spans about 310,000 clones, 85% being singletons. The sample consisted of PBMCs or T cells enriched from blood (not recorded which). The receptors here all came from a woman in her thirties who had been exposed to COVID-19.

The chain is built from TRBV4-2 and TRBJ1-5, with no clear D. Trimming pared 0 bases from V and 0 bases from J, leaving 6 bases between. The germline V gene encodes CDR1 LGHNA and CDR2 YNFKEQ. There are 15 residues in the CDR3. CDR3 DNA sequence: TGTGCCAGCAGCCAAGATGGGCATAGCAATCAGCCCCAGCATTTT. Translated, it gives CASSQDGHSNQPQHF.

The rearrangement uses TRBV18 and TRBJ2-7, with TRBD2 matching 8 bases. V lost 0 bases to trimming and J lost 12 bases; unmatched junction nucleotides: 4. Per the germline V gene, CDR1 is KGHSH and CDR2 is LQKENI. CDR3 size: 12 residues. The CDR3, as DNA: TGTGCCAGCTCACCACCGGGACTAGTCCTGTACTTC. Amino acid sequence: CASSPPGLVLYF.

V gene TRBV7-3 combines with J gene TRBJ2-5, with 8 bases identical to TRBD1. CDR1 and CDR2 from the germline V gene are SGHTA and FQGTGA. The CDR3 consists of 14 residues. The trim removed 4 bases at V and 2 bases at J, leaving 3 bases unmatched. The CDR3 DNA reads as TGTGCCAGCAGCTCAGGGGGCGGGCAAGAGACCCAGTACTTC. Translating gives CASSSGGGQETQYF.

The rearrangement uses TRBV9 and TRBJ2-5; TRBD2 matches at 10 bases. V lost 0 bases, J lost 2 bases, and 4 bases stayed unmatched. Germline lookup yields CDR1 SGDLS and CDR2 YYNGEE. This CDR3 has 16 residues. The CDR3 protein is CASSVVSGGIQETQYF. Here the CDR3 DNA reads TGTGCCAGCAGCGTAGTTAGCGGGGGGATTCAAGAGACCCAGTACTTC.

This clone was counted once. The V and J genes are TRBV5-1 and TRBJ1-2; D gene ambiguous. This CDR3 is 13 amino acids long. The ends were cut back, 0 bases at V and 5 bases at J, with 8 bases in the middle. The V gene's germline CDR1 is SGHRS and CDR2 YFSETQ. This CDR3 is CASSLGEGYGYTF. The CDR3 DNA reads as TGCGCCAGCAGCTTGGGTGAGGGATATGGCTACACCTTC.

The J gene is TRBJ2-7, the V gene TRBV7-9; 11 nucleotides line up with TRBD1. CDR1 SEHNR and CDR2 FQNEAQ come from the germline V gene (reference sequence). The CDR3 is 15 amino acids. Trimming cost V 2 bases and J 5 bases; bases outside gene matches: 5. The CDR3 loop reads CASSLRGQGENEQYF. The CDR3 nucleotides are TGTGCCAGCAGCTTAAGGGGACAGGGGGAAAACGAGCAGTACTTC. Variable domain in full (rest from reference TRBV7-9 and TRBJ2-7): DTGVSQNPRHKITKRGQNVTFRCDPISEHNRLYWYRQTLGQGPEFLTYFQNEAQLEKSRLLSDRFSAERPKGSFSTLEIQRTEQGDSAMYLCASSLRGQGENEQYFGPGTRLTVT.

CDR3 residues: CSASPLRGREGSLEQYF. CDR3 coding DNA: TGCAGTGCTAGTCCCCTCCGCGGGCGGGAAGGCTCCCTCGAGCAGTACTTC. V is TRBV20-1 and J is TRBJ2-7, with D perhaps TRBD2 (6 bases). Germline-derived CDR1 and CDR2 are DFQATT and SNEGSKA (reference sequence). The length of the CDR3 is 17 residues. Trimming removed 3 bases at V and 6 bases at J, with 27 bases between.

This sequence joins TRBV7-2 and TRBJ1-3; TRBD1 agrees at 8 bases. The ends lost 1 base at V and 4 bases at J; junction bases unmatched: 12. This CDR3 is 18 amino acids long. CDR1 is SGHTA, CDR2 FQGNSA, per germline. The CDR3: CASSLGFGQGAKGNTIYF. DNA for the CDR3: TGTGCCAGCAGCTTAGGCTTTGGTCAGGGGGCCAAAGGAAACACCATATATTTT. The complete variable domain, with remaining parts taken from reference TRBV7-2 and TRBJ1-3, reads GAGVSQSPSNKVTEKGKDVELRCDPISGHTALYWYRQSLGQGLEFLIYFQGNSAPDKSGLPSDRFSAERTGGSVSTLTIQRTQQEDSAVYLCASSLGFGQGAKGNTIYFGEGSWLTVV.

Only one count was recorded for this clone. J is TRBJ1-3 and V is TRBV14; D uncertain. Germline V gives CDR1 SGHDN, CDR2 FVKESK. V was pared by 2 bases and J by 3 bases, with 17 bases between. The CDR3 spans 17 residues. The CDR3 coding sequence is TGTGCCAGCAGCCAATTAACTAGTGCGACCTTTGGAAACACCATATATTTT. It yields the protein CASSQLTSATFGNTIYF. The full variable domain, with the rest looked up from reference TRBV14 and TRBJ1-3, is EAGVTQFPSHSVIEKGQTVTLRCDPISGHDNLYWYRRVMGKEIKFLLHFVKESKQDESGMPNNRFLAERTGGTYSTLKVQPAELEDSGVYFCASSQLTSATFGNTIYFGEGSWLTVV.

This clone has more than one count but fewer than ten. This rearrangement joins TRBV27 to TRBJ2-7; 9 bases agree with TRBD1. The CDR3 is 16 residues long. The trim removed 6 bases at V and 3 bases at J, leaving 12 bases unmatched. In germline, CDR1 is MNHEY, CDR2 SMNVEV (reference sequence). The CDR3 nucleotides are TGTGCCAGCAGCCCCTTTCTGACAGGGGGTTACTACGAGCAGTACTTC. This gives the protein CASSPFLTGGYYEQYF.

This sequence joins TRBV20-1 and TRBJ2-7; 7 bases map to TRBD1. Trimming took 3 bases from V and 7 from J; bases not matched to a gene: 3. CDR1 and CDR2 (germline): DFQATT, SNEGSKA (reference sequence). CDR3 length: 11 amino acids. The CDR3 region is CSARTGLEQYF. The CDR3 DNA is TGCAGTGCTAGGACAGGGCTGGAGCAGTACTTC.

The V gene is TRBV7-2, the J gene TRBJ1-5; the match to TRBD1 covers 7 bases. The CDR3 contains 15 residues. Germline-derived CDR1 and CDR2 are SGHTA and FQGNSA. After removal of 4 bases from V and 4 bases from J, the junction contained 7 bases not matched to a gene. The chain's CDR3 is CASSSRQGQNQPQHF. For the CDR3, the DNA is TGTGCCAGCAGCTCGCGACAGGGCCAAAATCAGCCCCAGCATTTT.

The chain combines TRBV7-2 with TRBJ1-5; D may be TRBD1 (6 bases). Per the germline V gene, CDR1 is SGHTA and CDR2 is FQGNSA. Between the trimmed V and J ends, which lost 1 base and 3 bases, there was a span of 13 bases. The CDR3 length is 16 residues. CDR3 sequence: CASSLVGGANNQPQHF. The CDR3 nucleotides are TGTGCCAGCAGCTTAGTCGGGGGGGCTAACAATCAGCCCCAGCATTTT.

This clone has a handful of counts. This rearrangement joins TRBV5-1 to TRBJ2-2, with 7 bases fitting TRBD1. The germline V gene has CDR1 SGHRS and CDR2 YFSETQ. The CDR3 loop spans 15 amino acids. Trimming removed 3 bases from V and 6 bases from J; junction bases left unmatched: 8. The CDR3 sequence: CASSSDSGGSGELFF. The CDR3 DNA follows: TGCGCCAGCAGCTCTGATTCAGGGGGATCCGGGGAGCTGTTTTTT.